This TCR beta chain is drawn from a study of T cell changes during pregnancy in multiple sclerosis. The trim removed 3 bases at V and 4 bases at J, leaving 11 bases unmatched. CDR1 is SGHRS and CDR2 is YFSETQ in the germline V gene. The CDR3 has 16 residues. Data came from immunoSEQ multiplex PCR; TCRdb stores just in-frame clones and leaves some out. The sample gives approximately 53,000 clones, 90% of which show up once; about 5.1% is in the top ten. This specimen was peripheral blood, taken after pregnancy. V and J are TRBV5-1 and TRBJ2-3; 7 positions match TRBD1. The TCR was taken from a female donor in good health, enrolled as a control in a pregnancy study. This CDR3 reads CASSSRRQGEADTQYF. CDR3 bases: TGCGCCAGCAGCTCCCGAAGACAGGGTGAAGCAGATACGCAGTATTTT.